This T cell receptor beta chain was recorded in a study of blood T cell repertoires in COVID-19. Study in general: T cells, B-cell-depleted T cells, or PBMCs supplied cDNA or gDNA.

Libraries were prepared by immunoSEQ multiplex PCR; TCRdb keeps only in-frame clonotypes and omits some of them. This table has under 300,000 clones, around 90% appearing once. V was shortened by 2 bases and J by 5 bases, with 9 bases between the two germline ends. The CDR3 sequence is 13 residues long. CDR1 and CDR2 from the germline V gene are MNHEY and SMNVEV (reference sequence). Participant ages covered roughly 18 to 89 years across around 25 US areas. Recovery among Cohort 3 donors was established by two negative PCRs, clearance, or symptom resolution. The sequenced material came from PBMCs or T cells enriched from blood (not recorded which). The chain links TRBV27 to TRBJ2-5; D is ambiguous. This receptor was obtained from a woman under 30 who had recovered from COVID-19. This CDR3 reads CASSLRVGETQYF. Here the CDR3 DNA reads TGTGCCAGCAGTTTACGAGTGGGCGAGACCCAGTACTTC.